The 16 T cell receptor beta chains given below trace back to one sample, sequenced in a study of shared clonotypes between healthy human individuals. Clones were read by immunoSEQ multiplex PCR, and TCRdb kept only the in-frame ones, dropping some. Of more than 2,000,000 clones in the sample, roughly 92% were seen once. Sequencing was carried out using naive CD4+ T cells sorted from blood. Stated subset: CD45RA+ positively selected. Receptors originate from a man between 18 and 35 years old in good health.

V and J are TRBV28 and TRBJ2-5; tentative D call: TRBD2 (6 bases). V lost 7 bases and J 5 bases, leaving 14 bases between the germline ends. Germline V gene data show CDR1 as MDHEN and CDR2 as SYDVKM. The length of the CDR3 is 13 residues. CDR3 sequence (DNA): TGTGCCAGCAATGGCGGGGAAGGGGAGACCCAGTACTTC. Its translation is CASNGGEGETQYF. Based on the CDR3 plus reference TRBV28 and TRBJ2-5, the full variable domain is DVKVTQSSRYLVKRTGEKVFLECVQDMDHENMFWYRQDPGLGLRLIYFSYDVKMKEKGDIPEGYSVSREKKERFSLILESASTNQTSMYLCASNGGEGETQYFGPGTRLLVL.

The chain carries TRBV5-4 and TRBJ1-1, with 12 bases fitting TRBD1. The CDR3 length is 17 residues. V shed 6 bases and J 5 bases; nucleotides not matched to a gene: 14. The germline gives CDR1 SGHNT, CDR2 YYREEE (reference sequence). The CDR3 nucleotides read TGTGCCAGCATTCCACCGGGACAGGGGGCTAGAGGAACTGAAGCTTTCTTT. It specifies CASIPPGQGARGTEAFF.

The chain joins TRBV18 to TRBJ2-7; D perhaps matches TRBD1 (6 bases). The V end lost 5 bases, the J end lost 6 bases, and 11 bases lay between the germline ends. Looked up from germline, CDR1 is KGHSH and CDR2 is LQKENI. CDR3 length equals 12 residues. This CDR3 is CASSSQGPEQYF. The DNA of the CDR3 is TGTGCCAGCTCATCACAGGGTCCCGAGCAGTACTTC.

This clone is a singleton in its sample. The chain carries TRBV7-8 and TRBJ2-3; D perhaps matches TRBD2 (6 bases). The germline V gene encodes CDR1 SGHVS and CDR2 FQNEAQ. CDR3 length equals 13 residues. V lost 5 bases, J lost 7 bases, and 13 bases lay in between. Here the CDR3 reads CASSPTGLYTQYF. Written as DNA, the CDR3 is TGTGCCAGCAGCCCCACGGGACTGTATACGCAGTATTTT.

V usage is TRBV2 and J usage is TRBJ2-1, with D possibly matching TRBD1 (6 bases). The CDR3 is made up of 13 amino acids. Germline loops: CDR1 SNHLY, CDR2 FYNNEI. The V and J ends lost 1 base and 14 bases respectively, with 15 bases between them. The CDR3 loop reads CASSEGQGSAKFF. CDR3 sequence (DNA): TGTGCCAGCAGTGAAGGCCAGGGGTCTGCGAAGTTCTTC.

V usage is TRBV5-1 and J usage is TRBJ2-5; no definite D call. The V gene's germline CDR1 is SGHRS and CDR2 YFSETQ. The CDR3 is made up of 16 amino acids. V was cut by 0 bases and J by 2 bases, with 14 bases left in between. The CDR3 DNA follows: TGCGCCAGCAGCTTGGAAGGGCTGGCGTATCAAGAGACCCAGTACTTC. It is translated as CASSLEGLAYQETQYF. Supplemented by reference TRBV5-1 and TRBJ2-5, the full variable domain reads KAGVTQTPRYLIKTRGQQVTLSCSPISGHRSVSWYQQTPGQGLQFLFEYFSETQRNKGNFPGRFSGRQFSNSRSEMNVSTLELGDSALYLCASSLEGLAYQETQYFGPGTRLLVL.

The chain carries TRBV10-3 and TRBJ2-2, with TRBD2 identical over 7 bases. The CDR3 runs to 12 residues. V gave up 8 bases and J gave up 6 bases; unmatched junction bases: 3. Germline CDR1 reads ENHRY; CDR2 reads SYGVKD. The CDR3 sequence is CAIGGVSGELFF. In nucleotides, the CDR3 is TGTGCCATCGGGGGGGTCTCCGGGGAGCTGTTTTTT.

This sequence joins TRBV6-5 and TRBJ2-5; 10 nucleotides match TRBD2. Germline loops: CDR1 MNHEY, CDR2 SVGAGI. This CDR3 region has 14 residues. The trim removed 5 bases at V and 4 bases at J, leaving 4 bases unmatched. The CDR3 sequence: CASSSGRAAETQYF. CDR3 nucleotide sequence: TGTGCCAGCAGTAGCGGGAGGGCCGCAGAGACCCAGTACTTC.

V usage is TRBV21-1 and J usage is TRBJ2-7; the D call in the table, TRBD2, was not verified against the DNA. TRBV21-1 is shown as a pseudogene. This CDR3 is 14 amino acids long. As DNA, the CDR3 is TGTGCCAGCAGCCCCGGAGGACGGCCGCGAATTAGGTACTTC. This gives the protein CASSPGGRPRIRYF.

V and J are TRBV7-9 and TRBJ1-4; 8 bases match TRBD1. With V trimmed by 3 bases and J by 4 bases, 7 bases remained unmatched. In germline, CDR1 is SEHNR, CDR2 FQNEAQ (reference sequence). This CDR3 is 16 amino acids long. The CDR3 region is CASSFGDRGDNEKLFF. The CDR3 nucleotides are TGTGCCAGCAGCTTTGGCGACAGGGGAGATAATGAAAAACTGTTTTTT.

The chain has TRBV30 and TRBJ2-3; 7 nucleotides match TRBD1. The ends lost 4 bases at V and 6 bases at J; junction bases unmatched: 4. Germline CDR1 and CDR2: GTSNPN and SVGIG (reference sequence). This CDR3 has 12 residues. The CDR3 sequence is CAWTIRGDTQYF. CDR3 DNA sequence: TGTGCCTGGACCATCAGGGGGGATACGCAGTATTTT.

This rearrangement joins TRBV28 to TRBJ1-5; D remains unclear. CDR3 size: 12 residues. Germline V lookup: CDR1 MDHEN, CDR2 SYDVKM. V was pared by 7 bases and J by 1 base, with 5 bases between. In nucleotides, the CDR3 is TGTGCCAGCATTGCAAGCAATCAGCCCCAGCATTTT. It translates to CASIASNQPQHF.

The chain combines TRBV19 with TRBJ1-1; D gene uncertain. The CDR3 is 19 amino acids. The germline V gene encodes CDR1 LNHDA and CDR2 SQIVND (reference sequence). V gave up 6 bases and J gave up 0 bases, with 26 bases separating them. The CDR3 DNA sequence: TGTGCCAGTAGCCCCGAAATGCTGTCCCGGAGGCCTATGAACACTGAAGCTTTCTTT. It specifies CASSPEMLSRRPMNTEAFF.

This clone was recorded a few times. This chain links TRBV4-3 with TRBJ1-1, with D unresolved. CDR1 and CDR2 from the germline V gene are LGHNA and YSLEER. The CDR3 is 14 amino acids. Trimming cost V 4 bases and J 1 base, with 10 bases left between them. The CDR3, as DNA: TGCGCCAGCAGCCCCGAACCATCGAACACTGAAGCTTTCTTT. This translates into CASSPEPSNTEAFF.

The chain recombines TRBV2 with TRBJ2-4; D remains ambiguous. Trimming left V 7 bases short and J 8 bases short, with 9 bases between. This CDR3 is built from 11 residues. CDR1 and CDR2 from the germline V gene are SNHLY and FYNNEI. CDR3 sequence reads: CASTSGDIQYF. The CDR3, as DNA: TGTGCCAGCACTTCTGGGGACATTCAGTACTTC.

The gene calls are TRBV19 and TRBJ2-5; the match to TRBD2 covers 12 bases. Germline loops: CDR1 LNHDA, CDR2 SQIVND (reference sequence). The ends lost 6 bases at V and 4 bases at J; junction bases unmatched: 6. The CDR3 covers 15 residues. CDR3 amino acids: CASSRLAGVTETQYF. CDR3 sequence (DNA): TGTGCCAGTAGCCGACTAGCGGGGGTGACAGAGACCCAGTACTTC.